The 5 T cell receptor beta chains below all came from one sample that was sequenced in a study of blood T cells in healthy people across ages. A second PCR, run for 7 to 11 cycles, used a sample-barcoded 5' primer plus a J-beta primer mix. TCRdb redid the calling of the 5' RACE reads with MiXCR, one entry per CDR3 protein. The repertoire holds 1.5 million to 2 million distinct CDR3 sequences, with about 30% as singletons. The sample comprised blood. Every receptor here comes from a woman aged 25 to 39 in good health.

This chain joins TRBV29-1 and TRBJ2-5; the D call may be TRBD1 or TRBD2 (5 bases each). CDR1 is SQVTM, CDR2 ANQGSEA, per germline. The ends were cut back, 8 bases at V and 9 bases at J, with 22 bases in the middle. The CDR3 contains 13 residues. The CDR3 DNA follows: TGCAGCCACGGCCGGGGACCAAGAGACCCCCAGTACTTC. This translates into CSHGRGPRDPQYF. The whole variable domain, filled in from reference TRBV29-1 and TRBJ2-5, reads SAVISQKPSRDICQRGTSLTIQCQVDSQVTMMFWYRQQPGQSLTLIATANQGSEATYESGFVIDKFPISRPNLTFSTLTVSNMSPEDSSIYLCSHGRGPRDPQYFGPGTRLLVL.

V usage is TRBV5-1 and J usage is TRBJ2-1; D not resolved. The length of the CDR3 is 15 residues. The germline V gene encodes CDR1 SGHRS and CDR2 YFSETQ. Between the trimmed V and J ends, which lost 5 bases and 0 bases, there was a span of 12 bases. The CDR3 DNA sequence: TGCGCCAGCAGTTTTCTACCGGACTCCTACAATGAGCAGTTCTTC. It encodes CASSFLPDSYNEQFF.

The chain has TRBV7-9 and TRBJ1-2; a weak D match, TRBD1 (5 bases). Germline CDR1 is SEHNR and CDR2 is FQNEAQ (reference sequence). V lost 0 bases and J lost 6, with 8 bases in between. This CDR3 has 13 residues. DNA of the CDR3: TGTGCCAGCAGCTTAGCCGGGGCAGATGGCTACACCTTC. Residues: CASSLAGADGYTF.

The chain combines TRBV7-9 with TRBJ2-7; 8 positions match TRBD2. Looked up from germline, CDR1 is SEHNR and CDR2 is FQNEAQ (reference sequence). V dropped 5 bases and J dropped 4; count of bases not matched to a gene: 7. The CDR3 runs to 14 residues. The CDR3 spells CASSAGGEGYEQYF. In DNA, the CDR3 is TGTGCCAGCAGCGCCGGGGGGGAAGGATACGAGCAGTACTTC. The full variable domain, in which reference TRBV7-9 and TRBJ2-7 provide the parts outside the CDR3, is DTGVSQNPRHKITKRGQNVTFRCDPISEHNRLYWYRQTLGQGPEFLTYFQNEAQLEKSRLLSDRFSAERPKGSFSTLEIQRTEQGDSAMYLCASSAGGEGYEQYFGPGTRLTVT.

This clonotype was observed a handful of times. The rearrangement links TRBV7-2 to TRBJ2-4; 10 positions agree with TRBD1. TRBJ2-7 explains the end of the DNA better; the J call may be wrong. CDR1 is SGHTA and CDR2 is FQGNSA in the germline V gene. This CDR3 spans 14 amino acids. The CDR3: CASSQGDRGGEQYF. CDR3 sequence (DNA): TGTGCCAGCAGCCAGGGGGACAGGGGAGGCGAGCAGTACTTC.